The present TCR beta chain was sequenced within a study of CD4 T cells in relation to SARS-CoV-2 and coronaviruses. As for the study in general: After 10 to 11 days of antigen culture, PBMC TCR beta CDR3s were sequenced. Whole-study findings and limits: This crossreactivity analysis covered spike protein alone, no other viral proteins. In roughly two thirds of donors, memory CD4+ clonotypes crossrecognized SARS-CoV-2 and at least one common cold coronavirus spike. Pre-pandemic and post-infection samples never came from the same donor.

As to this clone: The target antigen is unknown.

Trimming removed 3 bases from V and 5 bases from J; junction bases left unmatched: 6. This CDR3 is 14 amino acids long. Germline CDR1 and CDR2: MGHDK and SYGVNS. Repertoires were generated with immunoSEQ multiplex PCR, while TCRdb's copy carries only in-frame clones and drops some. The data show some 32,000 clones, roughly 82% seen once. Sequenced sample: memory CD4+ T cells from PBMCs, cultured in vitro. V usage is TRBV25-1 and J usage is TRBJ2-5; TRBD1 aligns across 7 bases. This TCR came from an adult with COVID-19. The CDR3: CASSDSAGGETQYF. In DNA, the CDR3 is TGTGCCAGCAGTGATTCCGCAGGGGGTGAGACCCAGTACTTC.